This T cell receptor beta chain was captured in a study of glioma-infiltrating T cells (dated by TCRdb to 2016 to 2017). For context, the study as a whole: Sequencing of TCR alpha- and beta-chain repertoires was performed on glioma tissue, on non-neoplastic brain tissue, and on matched peripheral blood mononuclear cells. To measure how far tissue and blood T-cell populations diverged, each tissue-infiltrating repertoire was compared against the peripheral blood repertoire of the same patient. Three low-grade glioma patients, under ten primary glioblastoma patients, and three non-glioma patients who contributed non-neoplastic brain tissue made up the paired cohort.

Taken from cysteine to phenylalanine, the CDR3 has 11 residues. The DNA shown is the 33-base CDR3, in frame from base 1. CDR1 MNHNS and CDR2 SASEGT are derived from the germline V gene. V is shortened by 7 bases, J by 2 bases, and the region joining them spans 5 bases. TCR alpha and beta CDR3 regions were amplified with the iRepertoire nested amplicon-rescue multiplex PCR (arm-PCR) platform from RNA. The input for one-step reverse transcription and amplification was about 95-450 ng of either tissue mRNA or PBMC total RNA. After bead purification, a secondary multiplex PCR added Illumina adapters, and libraries were gel-purified between 200 and 400 bp. Demultiplexing relied on internal 6-nucleotide barcodes carried by the libraries. Sequencing of libraries was performed on an Illumina MiSeq with 2x220 or 2x250 nucleotide paired-end reads. The authors processed their data as follows. Paired reads were merged with FLASH 1.2.11 and aligned to the GRCh37 human genome with BWA-MEM before extracting TRA and TRB reads. An IMGT-derived reference of cassette sequences and CDR3 motifs, with pseudogenes included, was used for V and J assignment. Reads were translated in three frames, and productive CDR3s were defined by a C…FGXG motif without stop codons. Unique combinations of V-J cassette pair and CDR3 amino acid sequence were defined as clonotypes. Filtering of reads was based on Hamming distance, with the threshold set by the sequence error rate of each sample in mapped regions. TCRdb trimmed public reads at Q25 via fastp, called clones via MiXCR and kept in-frame beta chains. CDR3 protein sequences are deduplicated, and each keeps its most common genes and DNA. TCRdb assigned the V and J calls; the authors' analysis was not used. The table for this sample lists 150,000 or so distinct CDR3 sequences; around 42% of them were counted only once. The top ten constitute around 18% of the sample.

This clonotype was seen more than once but under ten times. No antigen is known for it. Per-base qualities were not stored, and no clone one base away is much larger. Paper-wide results and their limitations: VJ-independent divergence between tissue and blood was lower than expected in non-neoplastic patients but higher than expected in all gliomas, particularly low-grade gliomas. Very few CDR3 sequences were shared between tissue and blood, attributed to high CDR3 diversity and limited sampling. Group comparisons were based on small numbers of patients: three non-neoplastic, three low-grade glioma and eight glioblastoma patients.

The sequence joins TRBV6-1 to TRBJ1-2, with the D gene uncertain. This receptor was obtained from a human donor with low-grade glioma or glioblastoma, undergoing nonglioma brain surgery, or in good health (not recorded which). The sequenced sample was glioma tissue, nonneoplastic brain tissue, or PBMCs (not recorded which). CDR3 sequence: CASKQNYGYTF. The nucleotide sequence is given as TGTGCCAGCAAACAGAACTATGGCTACACCTTC.